These T cell receptor beta chains were read from a single sample in a study of blood T cell repertoires in COVID-19. Only in-frame clones appear in the TCRdb table, and some are missing; sequencing was by immunoSEQ multiplex PCR. The sample contains around 150,000 clones, 85% to 95% of which appear only once. The sequenced sample consisted of peripheral blood. The receptors shown here come from a woman aged 50 to 65 with acute or convalescent COVID-19. Both conserved end residues are part of each CDR3. The D gene is left open where the match is weak. Some rows have no size entry. The others give once, few or many, or a class for an expanded clone.

V gene	D gene	clone size	J gene	CDR3 DNA	CDR3 protein
TRBV7-2	-	-	TRBJ2-7	TGTGCCAGCAGCTTAGAAGGTACCCTTAGCTCTTACGAGCAGTACTTC	CASSLEGTLSSYEQYF
TRBV7-2	TRBD1	-	TRBJ2-7	TGTGCCAGCAGCGCCGCCCCAGGGGGTCGGTACGAGCAGTACTTC	CASSAAPGGRYEQYF
TRBV13	-	-	TRBJ1-4	TGTGCCAGCAGCCCAGACGTTCCGAGGGATGCAACTAATGAAAAACTGTTTTTT	CASSPDVPRDATNEKLFF
TRBV7-9	TRBD2	-	TRBJ2-7	TGTGCCAGCAGCGTTGGGACTAGCGGACACTACGAGCAGTACTTC	CASSVGTSGHYEQYF
TRBV30	-	-	TRBJ1-1	TGTGCCTGGATGGGAGCCTCGGGGACTGAAGCTTTCTTT	CAWMGASGTEAFF
TRBV10-3	-	-	TRBJ1-2	TGTGCCATCAGTGGTCCCAGCTATGGCTACACCTTC	CAISGPSYGYTF
TRBV27	TRBD2	-	TRBJ2-1	TGTGCCAGCAGTCTTACGGGTGCTACTAGCGGGAGAAGAAATGAGCAGTTCTTC	CASSLTGATSGRRNEQFF
TRBV7-9	-	-	TRBJ1-1	TGTGCCAGCAGCCCCCGCAGGGGCCTGAACACTGAAGCTTTCTTT	CASSPRRGLNTEAFF
TRBV6-5	TRBD1	-	TRBJ2-7	TGTGCCAGCAGTTACTCGAAGGGACAGGGGCCCTACGAGCAGTACTTC	CASSYSKGQGPYEQYF
TRBV19	TRBD2	-	TRBJ2-1	TGTGCCAGTAGTGGGACTAGCGGGCCGTACAATGAGCAGTTCTTC	CASSGTSGPYNEQFF
TRBV10-3	TRBD1	once	TRBJ1-2	TGTGCCATCAGTTCAAAGGGGGCATATGGCTACACCTTC	CAISSKGAYGYTF
TRBV12-5	-	-	TRBJ1-1	TGTGCTAGTGGTTCTCTTCGACAGGCCGGGGACACTGAAGCTTTCTTT	CASGSLRQAGDTEAFF
TRBV10-3	-	-	TRBJ1-5	TGTGCCATCAGTGAGTTGGGGCAGGGCAATCAGCCCCAGCATTTT	CAISELGQGNQPQHF
TRBV5-1	-	-	TRBJ2-5	TGCGCCAGCAGCTTCACGACGGGGGGCCCCGGGGAGACCCAGTACTTC	CASSFTTGGPGETQYF
TRBV12-3/TRBV12-4	TRBD1	-	TRBJ2-7	TGTGCCAGCTCAGCCGGGACAGGGTTGAGGGAGTACTTC	CASSAGTGLREYF
TRBV28	TRBD2	-	TRBJ2-1	TGTGCCAGCAGGACTAGCGGCTCCTACAATGAGCAGTTCTTC	CASRTSGSYNEQFF
TRBV19	TRBD1	-	TRBJ2-7	TGTGCCAGCAGTCCCGGGACAGGGGGCTACGAGCAGTACTTC	CASSPGTGGYEQYF
TRBV11-2	TRBD1	once	TRBJ1-1	TGTGCCAGCAGCTTAGTTATTACAGGGGAGGCTTTCTTT	CASSLVITGEAFF
TRBV6-5	-	-	TRBJ1-2	TGTGCCAGCAGTCCAGGGAAGGAAGGCTACACCTTC	CASSPGKEGYTF
TRBV5-1	TRBD1	-	TRBJ2-7	TGCGCCAGCAGTGGGACAGAAAACTACGAGCAGTACTTC	CASSGTENYEQYF
TRBV9	-	-	TRBJ2-2	TGTGCCAGCAAATCCGGGGAAGGCGGGGAGCTGTTTTTT	CASKSGEGGELFF
TRBV7-8	TRBD1	once	TRBJ2-1	TGTGCCAGCAGCTTCCAACCACAGGGGCCCGAGGGTGAGCAGTTCTTC	CASSFQPQGPEGEQFF
TRBV9	-	-	TRBJ2-1	TGTGCCAGCAGCGTAGGTGTAGTCCCTTACAATGAGCAGTTCTTC	CASSVGVVPYNEQFF
TRBV25-1	TRBD1	few	TRBJ1-5	TGTGCCAGCAGTGAGACAGGGTTCAATCAGCCCCAGCATTTT	CASSETGFNQPQHF
TRBV4-2	-	-	TRBJ2-3	TGTGCCAGCAGCCAAGAACCAGCGGCGACCTTGCAAGCTACGCAGTATTTT	CASSQEPAATLQATQYF
TRBV10-3	TRBD1	-	TRBJ2-7	TGTGCCACCATGACAGGGGGCTCCTACGAGCAGTACTTC	CATMTGGSYEQYF
TRBV2	-	-	TRBJ1-1	TGTGCCAGCACACCGGTCCCAACTGAAGCTTTCTTT	CASTPVPTEAFF
TRBV7-2	-	-	TRBJ2-7	TGTGCCAGCAGCTGGGCAGGGGGGTTCAACGAGCAGTACTTC	CASSWAGGFNEQYF
TRBV5-6	TRBD1	-	TRBJ1-5	TGTGCCAGCAGCGGACCAGGGGGAATCAATCAGCCCCAGCATTTT	CASSGPGGINQPQHF
TRBV7-8	-	once	TRBJ1-1	TGTGCCAGCAGCTTCGGCACTGAAGCTTTCTTT	CASSFGTEAFF
TRBV18	TRBD1	-	TRBJ2-2	TGTGCCAGCTCACCGGCCGACACAGGGGGCACCGGGGAGCTGTTTTTT	CASSPADTGGTGELFF
TRBV29-1	-	-	TRBJ1-3	TGCAGCGTTGTCGCGCCCTCTGGAAACACCATATATTTT	CSVVAPSGNTIYF
TRBV7-9	-	-	TRBJ2-2	TGTGCCAGCAGCTCAGGGGTCTACACCGGGGAGCTGTTTTTT	CASSSGVYTGELFF
TRBV3-1/TRBV3-2	-	-	TRBJ1-3	TGTGCCAGCAGCCAAGACCCGCGCGGAAACACCATATATTTT	CASSQDPRGNTIYF
TRBV7-9	TRBD1	-	TRBJ1-2	TGTGCCAGCAGCCCGGGACAGGGCATCTATGGCTACACCTTC	CASSPGQGIYGYTF
TRBV15	TRBD1	-	TRBJ1-3	TGTGCCACCAGCAGACCCGGGACAGGGTATCTGCGGAGCTCTGGAAACACCATATATTTT	CATSRPGTGYLRSSGNTIYF
TRBV6-5	-	-	TRBJ1-2	TGTGCCAGCAGAGACAGGCAATATGGCTACACCTTC	CASRDRQYGYTF
TRBV18	-	-	TRBJ1-1	TGTGCCAGCTCACGTGAAACAGTGCCAACGAACACTGAAGCTTTCTTT	CASSRETVPTNTEAFF
TRBV19	TRBD1	once	TRBJ1-2	TGTGCCAGTAATACGGACAGGGGGTCCTATGGCTACACCTTC	CASNTDRGSYGYTF
TRBV4-3	TRBD2	-	TRBJ2-1	TGCGCCAGCAGCCCCGGGGTAGCGGGAGGGCCGTGGAGGAATGAGCAGTTCTTC	CASSPGVAGGPWRNEQFF
TRBV5-1	-	-	TRBJ1-4	TGCGCCAGCAGCTTGGATGGAGGGGACGGGGCGAAACTGTTTTTT	CASSLDGGDGAKLFF
TRBV18	-	-	TRBJ2-2	TGTGCCAGCTCACGCGACAGTCAGGCCGGGGAGCTGTTTTTT	CASSRDSQAGELFF
TRBV5-4	-	-	TRBJ2-7	TGTGCCAGCAGCTTGGGTATTAGCCGAGACTACGAGCAGTACTTC	CASSLGISRDYEQYF
TRBV5-4	TRBD2	-	TRBJ2-1	TGTGCCACCCGAAGAGGGGTGGGACTAGCGGGACCCTCCTACAATGAGCAGTTCTTC	CATRRGVGLAGPSYNEQFF
TRBV9	-	-	TRBJ1-2	TGTGCCAGCAGCGTAGCTGAACAGGCCCATGGCTACACCTTC	CASSVAEQAHGYTF
TRBV6-6	TRBD2	-	TRBJ2-3	TGTGCCAGCAGTTACTGGGGAGGGGATACGCAGTATTTT	CASSYWGGDTQYF
TRBV4-2	TRBD2	-	TRBJ2-3	TGTGCCAGCAGCCAACCGGGACTAGAGGGAGTAGATACGCAGTATTTT	CASSQPGLEGVDTQYF
TRBV13	TRBD2	-	TRBJ2-7	TGTGCCAGCAGCCCTAGCCCTCAATCGGGGGGTGGGGGCTACGAGCAGTACTTC	CASSPSPQSGGGGYEQYF
TRBV7-8	-	-	TRBJ1-4	TGTGCCAGCAGCTCCGGTACCTTCGAAAAACTGTTTTTT	CASSSGTFEKLFF
TRBV7-3	-	-	TRBJ2-3	TGTGCCAGCAGCTTTACGGGGGGCGACGCAGATACGCAGTATTTT	CASSFTGGDADTQYF
TRBV24-1	TRBD2	-	TRBJ2-1	TGTGCCACCAGTGATGCGACTAGCGGGCATAACAATGAGCAGTTCTTC	CATSDATSGHNNEQFF